The clone carrying this T cell receptor beta chain has more than one count but fewer than ten. Antigen: not known. The entry originates in a study of beta chain features in type 1 diabetes. Study-level findings and limits: Researchers report that Type 1 diabetes patients had moderately but significantly shorter TCRB CDR3s across all four CD4+ subsets. The question of HLA type influencing TCRB rearrangement was one that remained unresolved here.

Trimming took 4 bases from V and 2 from J; bases not matched to a gene: 5. Germline CDR1 SEHNR, CDR2 FQNEAQ (reference sequence). CDR3 size: 14 residues. Based on CD45RO/CCR7/CD25/CD127/CD95/CD27, CD4+ regulatory, stem cell-like memory, naive and central memory cells were sorted. Expressed TCRB transcripts got sequenced, as all isolated RNA was reverse transcribed. TCRdb's table, derived via immunoSEQ multiplex PCR, lists solely in-frame clones and lacks some. The table lists 150,000 to 190,000 clones, around 10% of them singletons, with more than 0.4% in the top ten. This chain uses TRBV7-9 with TRBJ2-7, with TRBD1 matching 7 bases. The sample comprised central memory CD4+ T cells from blood. The receptor's source is a man aged 30-40 years with type 1 diabetes. CDR3 sequence: CASSYGTATYEQYF. In DNA, the CDR3 is TGTGCCAGCAGCTACGGGACAGCGACCTACGAGCAGTACTTC.